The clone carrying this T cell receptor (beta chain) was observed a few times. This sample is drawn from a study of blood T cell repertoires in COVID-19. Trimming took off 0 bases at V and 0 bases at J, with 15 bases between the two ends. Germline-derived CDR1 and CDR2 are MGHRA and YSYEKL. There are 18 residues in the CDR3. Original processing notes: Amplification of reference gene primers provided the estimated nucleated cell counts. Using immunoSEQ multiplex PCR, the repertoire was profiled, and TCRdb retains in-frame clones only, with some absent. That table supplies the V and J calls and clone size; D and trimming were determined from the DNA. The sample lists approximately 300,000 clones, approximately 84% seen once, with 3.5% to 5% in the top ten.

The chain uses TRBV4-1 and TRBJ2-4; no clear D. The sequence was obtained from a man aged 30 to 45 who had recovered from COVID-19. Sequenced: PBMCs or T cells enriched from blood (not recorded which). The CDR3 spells CASSQDLDGNLAKNIQYF. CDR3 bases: TGCGCCAGCAGCCAAGATCTAGATGGAAACCTAGCCAAAAACATTCAGTACTTC.